This passage covers 31 T cell receptor beta chains from one sample sequenced in a study of blood T cell repertoires in COVID-19. TCRdb's table, derived via immunoSEQ multiplex PCR, lists solely in-frame clones and lacks some. The table has roughly 150,000 clones, roughly 81% seen once. Sequencing used peripheral blood. Receptors were obtained from a woman between 45 and 65 years old with COVID-19, enrolled during active disease.

V gene TRBV4-3 combines with J gene TRBJ1-6, with unresolved D. The V and J ends lost 0 bases and 7 bases respectively, with 10 bases between them. Germline assignment: CDR1 LGHNA and CDR2 YSLEER. The CDR3 is 15 residues long. The CDR3 loop reads CASSQDDGVNSPLHF. CDR3 nucleotides: TGCGCCAGCAGCCAAGACGACGGGGTGAATTCACCCCTCCACTTT.

The chain has TRBV3-1 (or the pseudogene TRBV3-2) and TRBJ1-6, with D possibly being TRBD1 (5 bases). Between the trimmed V and J ends, which lost 1 base and 10 bases, there was a span of 14 bases. There are 15 residues in the CDR3. Germline V gene lookup returns CDR1 LGHDT and CDR2 YNNKEL (reference sequence). CDR3 nucleotides: TGTGCCAGCAGCCAAGGGCGGGGGGTCGGATCACCCCTCCACTTT. It yields the protein CASSQGRGVGSPLHF.

V and J are TRBV4-3 and TRBJ2-7; D may be TRBD1 (5 bases). Germline V CDR1 and CDR2: LGHNA, YSLEER. Trimming stripped 0 bases from V and 2 bases from J, with 11 bases between. This CDR3 has 15 residues. CDR3: CASSQEAQGTYEQYF. CDR3 coding DNA: TGCGCCAGCAGCCAAGAAGCCCAGGGAACCTACGAGCAGTACTTC.

The chain couples TRBV7-9 to TRBJ2-7, with D perhaps TRBD1 (5 bases). Germline lookup yields CDR1 SEHNR and CDR2 FQNEAQ (reference sequence). V lost 4 bases and J lost 4, with 23 bases in between. The CDR3 has 17 amino acids. The CDR3 protein is CASSSMSGPGSFYEQYF. The CDR3 region has the DNA TGTGCCAGCAGCTCTATGAGTGGTCCAGGGTCTTTTTACGAGCAGTACTTC. The full variable domain, completed using reference TRBV7-9 and TRBJ2-7, is DTGVSQNPRHKITKRGQNVTFRCDPISEHNRLYWYRQTLGQGPEFLTYFQNEAQLEKSRLLSDRFSAERPKGSFSTLEIQRTEQGDSAMYLCASSSMSGPGSFYEQYFGPGTRLTVT.

This chain joins TRBV27 and TRBJ1-5; the D gene is possibly TRBD1 (6 bases). The V end lost 5 bases, the J end lost 4 bases, and 12 bases lay between the germline ends. This CDR3 is built from 14 residues. CDR1 MNHEY and CDR2 SMNVEV come from the germline V gene (reference sequence). Here the CDR3 DNA reads TGTGCCAGCAGTAGATACAGGGCAAATCAGCCCCAGCATTTT. It specifies CASSRYRANQPQHF.

The V gene is TRBV19, the J gene TRBJ1-4; the match to TRBD1 covers 7 bases. CDR3 size: 13 residues. V lost 4 bases, J lost 7 bases, and 3 bases stayed unmatched. CDR1 and CDR2 from the germline V gene are LNHDA and SQIVND (reference sequence). CDR3 nucleotides: TGTGCCAGTAGTACAGGGGGAGTTGAAAAACTGTTTTTT. Encoded protein: CASSTGGVEKLFF.

V gene TRBV2 combines with J gene TRBJ1-3; possibly TRBD1 for D (6 bases). CDR3 length: 15 residues. Trimming shortened V by 6 bases and J by 3 bases, and 15 bases separated the two germline ends. Looked up from germline, CDR1 is SNHLY and CDR2 is FYNNEI. The CDR3: CASRRHGQIGNTIYF. The DNA of the CDR3 is TGTGCCAGCAGGCGCCACGGACAGATTGGAAACACCATATATTTT.

This clone was detected only a few times. In DNA form, the CDR3 reads TGTGCCAGCAGCGGACAGGGGCTAGGAGGGGAGCTGTTTTTT. Translated, it gives CASSGQGLGGELFF. This chain links TRBV2 with TRBJ2-2; 9 bases line up with TRBD1. The CDR3 is 14 residues long. V lost 6 bases, J lost 8 bases, and 7 bases stayed unmatched. Germline assignment: CDR1 SNHLY and CDR2 FYNNEI.

The rearrangement uses TRBV4-2 and TRBJ2-7, with TRBD2 identical over 9 bases. The germline CDR1 and CDR2 sequences are LGHNA and YNFKEQ. V trimming: 6 bases; J trimming: 0 bases; junction bases outside the gene matches: 6. The CDR3 has 15 residues. CDR3 DNA: TGTGCCAGCAGTTTAGCGGGGGTCACCTCCTACGAGCAGTACTTC. Encoded protein: CASSLAGVTSYEQYF.

The chain recombines TRBV19 with TRBJ1-2; TRBD1 matches at 7 bases. Unmatched junction bases numbered 9, after V lost 9 bases and J lost 2 bases. Germline lookup yields CDR1 LNHDA and CDR2 SQIVND (reference sequence). There are 14 residues in the CDR3. The DNA for the CDR3 is TGTGCCAGCTACCGGGACAGAGGGAACTATGGCTACACCTTC. It specifies CASYRDRGNYGYTF.

This clone was seen once. V and J are TRBV13 and TRBJ1-2; the match to TRBD1 covers 10 bases. Germline assignment: CDR1 PRHDT and CDR2 FYEKMQ (reference sequence). This CDR3 region has 14 residues. J lost 6 bases, V lost 5 bases, and 6 bases had no gene match. The CDR3 loop reads CASSRQGAIHGYTF. The CDR3 DNA reads as TGTGCCAGCAGCCGACAGGGGGCGATCCATGGCTACACCTTC.

This chain uses TRBV7-9 with TRBJ2-5; D uncertain. CDR3 size: 13 residues. Germline assignment: CDR1 SEHNR and CDR2 FQNEAQ (reference sequence). Trimming removed 6 bases from V and 5 bases from J, with 13 bases in between. The CDR3 loop reads CASSFMVAETQYF. DNA of the CDR3: TGTGCCAGCAGTTTCATGGTTGCGGAGACCCAGTACTTC.

The V and J genes are TRBV11-3 and TRBJ2-5; 8 nucleotides line up with TRBD1. The CDR3 runs 15 residues. Unmatched junction bases numbered 8, after V lost 3 bases and J lost 5 bases. Germline V lookup: CDR1 SGHNT, CDR2 YENEEA. The CDR3 bases are TGTGCCAGCAGCTTTTCAGGGGGCCAGGGGGAGACCCAGTACTTC. It specifies CASSFSGGQGETQYF.

This clone was seen a handful of times. The gene calls are TRBV14 and TRBJ2-7; no clear D gene. This CDR3 is built from 12 residues. The germline gives CDR1 SGHDN, CDR2 FVKESK. V was shortened by 2 bases and J by 6 bases, with 8 bases between the two germline ends. The CDR3 sequence: CASSQSTVEQYF. Written as DNA, the CDR3 is TGTGCCAGCAGCCAAAGTACGGTCGAGCAGTACTTC.

At least ten counts were recorded for this clone. V and J are TRBV12-3 or TRBV12-4 and TRBJ2-6; no clear D gene. The CDR3 covers 13 residues. Trimming took 7 bases from V and 8 from J, leaving 12 bases between them. The CDR3 sequence: CASTIFSPNVLTF. The CDR3, as DNA: TGTGCCAGCACCATCTTTAGTCCCAACGTCCTGACTTTC.

This clone was counted once. The chain is built from TRBV19 and TRBJ1-4; TRBD1 is a possible D gene (6 bases). V was shortened by 2 bases and J by 8 bases, with 12 bases between the two germline ends. This CDR3 has 14 amino acids. In germline, CDR1 is LNHDA, CDR2 SQIVND (reference sequence). CDR3 sequence reads: CASSITGLEEKLFF. Written as DNA, the CDR3 is TGTGCCAGTAGTATAACAGGGTTAGAGGAAAAACTGTTTTTT.

This clone was seen a single time. J is TRBJ2-5 and V is TRBV7-9, with D possibly being TRBD2 (5 bases). The V gene lost 3 bases and the J gene lost 5 bases, with 16 bases spanning the gap. This CDR3 comprises 15 residues. Germline V gene data show CDR1 as SEHNR and CDR2 as FQNEAQ (reference sequence). CDR3 loop: CASSFAPPLEETQYF. The CDR3 DNA reads TGTGCCAGCAGCTTCGCCCCCCCACTAGAGGAGACCCAGTACTTC.

Only one count was recorded for this clone. The rearrangement uses TRBV6-6 and TRBJ2-2, with 10 bases that match TRBD1. CDR1 MNHNY and CDR2 SVGAGI come from the germline V gene (reference sequence). Trimming took 8 bases from V and 7 from J; bases not matched to a gene: 7. The CDR3 has 14 residues. CDR3 amino acids: CASHRDRGIGELFF. The CDR3 DNA reads as TGTGCCAGCCACCGGGACAGGGGAATCGGGGAGCTGTTTTTT.

The chain is built from TRBV5-1 and TRBJ1-6, with unresolved D. In germline, CDR1 is SGHRS, CDR2 YFSETQ. Trimming left V 4 bases short and J 7 bases short, with 15 bases between. This CDR3 has 15 amino acids. CDR3 loop: CASSPRTGGNSPLHF. In DNA form, the CDR3 reads TGCGCCAGCAGCCCCCGTACCGGCGGAAATTCACCCCTCCACTTT.

This chain connects TRBV3-1 (or the pseudogene TRBV3-2) to TRBJ1-2, with D possibly being TRBD1 (5 bases). V was shortened by 0 bases and J by 6 bases, with 8 bases between the two germline ends. The CDR3 is made up of 13 amino acids. Germline V gene lookup returns CDR1 LGHDT and CDR2 YNNKEL (reference sequence). CDR3 sequence reads: CASSQDLGDGYTF. The CDR3, as DNA: TGTGCCAGCAGCCAAGATCTAGGGGATGGCTACACCTTC.

J is TRBJ2-5 and V is TRBV4-2; 7 bases match TRBD2. CDR3 length: 18 residues. The V segment lost 0 bases and the J segment 4 bases; nucleotides outside the gene matches: 14. Germline V gene sequence: CDR1 LGHNA, CDR2 YNFKEQ. CDR3 sequence: CASSQDPTTGAGTETQYF. CDR3 bases: TGTGCCAGCAGCCAAGACCCCACAACTGGAGCGGGGACAGAGACCCAGTACTTC.

V is TRBV6-5 and J is TRBJ1-2; 9 positions match TRBD1. Per germline, CDR1 MNHEY and CDR2 SVGAGI. The CDR3 extends over 15 amino acids. Unmatched junction bases numbered 9, after V lost 6 bases and J lost 4 bases. CDR3 sequence: CASRWTGEAFYGYTF. The CDR3 nucleotides read TGTGCCAGCAGATGGACAGGGGAAGCTTTCTATGGCTACACCTTC.

The J gene is TRBJ2-3, the V gene TRBV19, with 7 nucleotides matching TRBD2. J lost 5 bases, V lost 10 bases, and 12 bases had no gene match. The CDR3 covers 14 residues. In germline, CDR1 is LNHDA, CDR2 SQIVND (reference sequence). Here the CDR3 DNA reads TGTGCCACCTCGAGGGGCGGGAGTATAGATACGCAGTATTTT. Encoded protein: CATSRGGSIDTQYF.

This clone appeared a few times. This rearrangement joins TRBV28 to TRBJ2-2, with D maybe TRBD2 (6 bases). The CDR3 has 15 residues. Germline loops: CDR1 MDHEN, CDR2 SYDVKM. V shed 5 bases and J shed 3 bases, with 13 bases lying between them. The CDR3 reads CASSPPAGHTGELFF. The CDR3 DNA sequence: TGTGCCAGCAGTCCCCCAGCGGGTCACACCGGGGAGCTGTTTTTT.

V and J are TRBV6-5 and TRBJ2-5; D might be TRBD1 (5 bases). The germline V and J ends were trimmed by 2 bases and 4 bases, with 14 bases remaining between them. The V gene's germline CDR1 is MNHEY and CDR2 SVGAGI. CDR3 length: 15 residues. CDR3 bases: TGTGCCAGCAGTTACGCCGCAGGGCTCGGAGAGACCCAGTACTTC. This sequence encodes CASSYAAGLGETQYF.

The rearrangement joins TRBV11-3 to TRBJ2-7; TRBD1 matches at 8 bases. Germline V gene data show CDR1 as SGHNT and CDR2 as YENEEA. This CDR3 contains 16 residues. With 3 bases clipped from V and 4 bases from J, the junction kept 11 bases outside the gene matches. For the CDR3, the DNA is TGTGCCAGCAGCTTTGAAACAGGGGGAGCAAGTTACGAGCAGTACTTC. Its translation: CASSFETGGASYEQYF.

The gene calls are TRBV29-1 and TRBJ1-1, with D perhaps TRBD1 (5 bases). Germline V CDR1 and CDR2: SQVTM, ANQGSEA. Between the trimmed V and J ends, which lost 5 bases and 4 bases, there was a span of 14 bases. The CDR3 runs to 13 residues. Here the CDR3 reads CSVLQALSTEAFF. DNA of the CDR3: TGCAGCGTTTTACAGGCTCTGAGCACTGAAGCTTTCTTT.

The CDR3 DNA reads TGTGCCAGCAGCCAAGGGCGGGTCCATTACACCTTC. As protein: CASSQGRVHYTF. The chain has TRBV3-1 (or the pseudogene TRBV3-2) and TRBJ1-2; D is uncertain. V lost 1 base and J 11 bases, leaving 11 bases between the germline ends. Germline V gives CDR1 LGHDT, CDR2 YNNKEL (reference sequence). The CDR3 totals 12 residues.

The V and J genes are TRBV9 and TRBJ1-2, with 8 bases that match TRBD1. Germline lookup yields CDR1 SGDLS and CDR2 YYNGEE. The CDR3 is 14 residues long. V shed 4 bases, J shed 2 bases, and the junction held 4 bases outside the gene matches. As DNA, the CDR3 is TGTGCCAGCAGCCCCCGGGACAGGAACTATGGCTACACCTTC. It encodes CASSPRDRNYGYTF.

The chain carries TRBV5-1 and TRBJ2-5; D gene ambiguous. V lost 0 bases and J lost 5, with 8 bases in between. Germline V gives CDR1 SGHRS, CDR2 YFSETQ. The CDR3 loop spans 13 amino acids. The CDR3 nucleotides are TGCGCCAGCAGCTTGGAGTCTAGGGAGACCCAGTACTTC. Translated: CASSLESRETQYF.

In this sample, this clone turned up a few times. This rearrangement joins TRBV30 to TRBJ1-2; 7 bases agree with TRBD1. This CDR3 contains 13 residues. The trim removed 6 bases at V and 2 bases at J, leaving 6 bases unmatched. The V gene's germline CDR1 is GTSNPN and CDR2 SVGIG (reference sequence). CDR3 residues: CACTADRNYGYTF. The CDR3, as DNA: TGTGCCTGCACAGCGGACAGGAACTATGGCTACACCTTC.